This TCR beta chain was sequenced for a study of human T cells and chemical hapten exposure. Study details: After 6 days, upper back 0.01% DPC patch tests were scored.

Study-wide points: Relative to control repertoires, expanded TCRs gave rise to significantly more large CDR3 similarity clusters.

Unique molecular identifiers were attached to individual cDNA molecules within the library. TCRdb analysed the RACE reads with MiXCR anew, one entry per CDR3 protein. Of about 41,000 distinct CDR3 sequences in the sample, approximately 3.4% were seen once. Stated time point: patch test 2, 6 weeks after DPC sensitization. Treatment specified: therapeutic diphenylcyclopropenone sensitization with weekly scalp DPC. This clonotype was seen repeatedly, ten times or more. Antigen: not known. The junction and the germline gene differ at one end; a read error may be behind it. CDR1 and CDR2 (germline): DFQATT, SNEGSKA (reference sequence). This CDR3 region has 12 residues.

This clonotype originated in a man aged 35-49 years with alopecia areata. Some clones in this sample may be carry-over from other donors' samples. The sample consisted of whole blood, taken in connection with sensitization to the hapten diphenylcyclopropenone (DPC). The chain is built from TRBV20-1 and TRBJ2-7, with TRBD1 as a possible D gene (6 bases). CDR3 region: CSARDRYYAQYF. CDR3 DNA: TGCAGTGCTAGGGACAGATACTACGCGCAGTACTTC.